Detailed here is one T cell receptor (beta chain). This sample includes further DNA sequences coding for the same CDR3. Per the original data handling: From reference gene primer amplification, estimates of nucleated cell counts were derived. TCRdb keeps only in-frame clones here, not all; method: immunoSEQ multiplex PCR. Clonal size and the V and J genes are those of that table, whereas D and trimming came from the DNA. The repertoire has 400,000 to 450,000 clones, 86% of them found once; the top ten carry around 1.4%. Looked up from germline, CDR1 is MRHNA and CDR2 is SNTAGT. With V trimmed by 7 bases and J by 2 bases, 16 bases remained unmatched. The CDR3 totals 19 residues. This specimen belongs to a study of blood T cell repertoires in COVID-19. As for the study in general: PBMCs, B-cell-depleted T cells, or T cells were the source of the cDNA or gDNA that made up the material.

The sample taken for sequencing was peripheral blood. The origin of this receptor is a woman in her thirties with active or convalescent COVID-19. The rearrangement joins TRBV6-4 to TRBJ1-6; 8 bases fit TRBD1. The CDR3 nucleotides read TGTGCCAGCAACACCCACGGTGTCACAGGGGGAACCTATAATTCACCCCTCCACTTT. This codes for CASNTHGVTGGTYNSPLHF.